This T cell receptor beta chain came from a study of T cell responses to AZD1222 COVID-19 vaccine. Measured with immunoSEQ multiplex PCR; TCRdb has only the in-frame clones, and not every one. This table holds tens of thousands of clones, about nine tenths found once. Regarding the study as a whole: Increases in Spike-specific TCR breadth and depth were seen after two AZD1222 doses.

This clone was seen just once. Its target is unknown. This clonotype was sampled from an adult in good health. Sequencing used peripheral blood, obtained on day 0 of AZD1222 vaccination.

The CDR3 region is CASSLGRSSYNSPLHF. The CDR3 DNA is TGTGCCAGCAGTTTAGGACGGAGCTCCTATAATTCACCCCTCCACTTT. The rearrangement joins TRBV6-2 or TRBV6-3 to TRBJ1-6; D remains ambiguous. The germline gives CDR1 MNHEY, CDR2 SVGEGT. There are 16 residues in the CDR3. V was cut by 4 bases and J by 0 bases, with 10 bases left in between.